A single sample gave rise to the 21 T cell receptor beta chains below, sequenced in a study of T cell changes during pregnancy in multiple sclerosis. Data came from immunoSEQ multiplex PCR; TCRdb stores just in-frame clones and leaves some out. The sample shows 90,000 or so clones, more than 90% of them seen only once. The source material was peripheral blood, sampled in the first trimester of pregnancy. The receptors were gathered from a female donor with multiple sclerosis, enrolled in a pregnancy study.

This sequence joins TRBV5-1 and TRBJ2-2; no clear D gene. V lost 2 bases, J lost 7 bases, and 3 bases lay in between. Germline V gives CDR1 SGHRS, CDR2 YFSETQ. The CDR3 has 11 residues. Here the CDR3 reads CASSFHGELFF. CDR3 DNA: TGCGCCAGCAGCTTCCACGGGGAGCTGTTTTTT. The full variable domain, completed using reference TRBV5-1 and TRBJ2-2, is KAGVTQTPRYLIKTRGQQVTLSCSPISGHRSVSWYQQTPGQGLQFLFEYFSETQRNKGNFPGRFSGRQFSNSRSEMNVSTLELGDSALYLCASSFHGELFFGEGSRLTVL.

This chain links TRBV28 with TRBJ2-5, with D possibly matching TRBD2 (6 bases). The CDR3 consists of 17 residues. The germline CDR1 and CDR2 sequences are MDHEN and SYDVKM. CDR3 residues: CATEGQWREYHQETQYF. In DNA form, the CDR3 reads TGTGCTACAGAGGGCCAATGGAGGGAGTACCATCAAGAGACCCAGTACTTC.

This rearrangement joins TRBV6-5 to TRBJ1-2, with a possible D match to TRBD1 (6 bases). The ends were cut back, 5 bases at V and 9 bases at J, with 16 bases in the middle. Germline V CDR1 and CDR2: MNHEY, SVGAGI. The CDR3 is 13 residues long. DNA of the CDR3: TGTGCCAGCAGTCCCTCAGACAGGACGAGCTACACCTTC. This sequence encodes CASSPSDRTSYTF.

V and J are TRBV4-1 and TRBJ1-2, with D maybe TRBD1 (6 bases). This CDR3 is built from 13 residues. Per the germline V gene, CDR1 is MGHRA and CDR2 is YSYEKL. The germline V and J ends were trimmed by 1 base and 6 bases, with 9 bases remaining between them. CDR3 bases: TGCGCCAGCAGCCAAGCCAGGGGACATGGCTACACCTTC. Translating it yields CASSQARGHGYTF.

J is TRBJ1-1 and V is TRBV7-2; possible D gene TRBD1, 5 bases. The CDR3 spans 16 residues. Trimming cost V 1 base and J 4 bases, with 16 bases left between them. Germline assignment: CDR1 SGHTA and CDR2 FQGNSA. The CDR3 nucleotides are TGTGCCAGCAGCTTAGGGGCAGGGACGGAGGGCACTGAAGCTTTCTTT. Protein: CASSLGAGTEGTEAFF.

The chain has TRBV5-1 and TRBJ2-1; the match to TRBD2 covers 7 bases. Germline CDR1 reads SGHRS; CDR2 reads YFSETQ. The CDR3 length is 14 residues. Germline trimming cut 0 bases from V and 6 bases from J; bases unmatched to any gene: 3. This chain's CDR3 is CASSLVSSGNEQFF. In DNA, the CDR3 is TGCGCCAGCAGCTTGGTTTCTAGCGGCAATGAGCAGTTCTTC.

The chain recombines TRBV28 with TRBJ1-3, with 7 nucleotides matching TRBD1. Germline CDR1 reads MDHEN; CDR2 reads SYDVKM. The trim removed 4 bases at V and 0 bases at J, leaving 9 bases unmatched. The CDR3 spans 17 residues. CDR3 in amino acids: CASSSHGTVTSGNTIYF. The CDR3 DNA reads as TGTGCCAGCAGTTCCCACGGGACAGTTACCTCTGGAAACACCATATATTTT. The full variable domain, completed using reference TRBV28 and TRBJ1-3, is DVKVTQSSRYLVKRTGEKVFLECVQDMDHENMFWYRQDPGLGLRLIYFSYDVKMKEKGDIPEGYSVSREKKERFSLILESASTNQTSMYLCASSSHGTVTSGNTIYFGEGSWLTVV.

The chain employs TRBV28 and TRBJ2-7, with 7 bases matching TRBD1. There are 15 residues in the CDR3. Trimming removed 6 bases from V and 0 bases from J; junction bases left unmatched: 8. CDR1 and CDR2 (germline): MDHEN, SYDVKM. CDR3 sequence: CASSRGQWGSYEQYF. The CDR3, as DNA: TGTGCCAGCAGCCGGGGACAGTGGGGCTCCTACGAGCAGTACTTC.

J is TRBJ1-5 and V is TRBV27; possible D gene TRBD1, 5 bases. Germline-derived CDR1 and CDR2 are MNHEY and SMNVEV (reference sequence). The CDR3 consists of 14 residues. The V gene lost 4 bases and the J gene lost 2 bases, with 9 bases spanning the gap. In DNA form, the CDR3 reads TGTGCCAGCAGTTCCCGGGGGGGCAATCAGCCCCAGCATTTT. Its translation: CASSSRGGNQPQHF.

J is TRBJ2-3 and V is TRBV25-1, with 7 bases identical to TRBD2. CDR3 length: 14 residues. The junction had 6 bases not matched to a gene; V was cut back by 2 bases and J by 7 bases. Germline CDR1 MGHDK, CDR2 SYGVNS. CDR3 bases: TGTGCCAGCAGTGAAGAAGGGACTAAAAATACGCAGTATTTT. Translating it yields CASSEEGTKNTQYF.

The CDR3 protein is CASSLYSGRRTSYNEQFF. The CDR3 DNA follows: TGTGCCAGCAGCTTATATAGCGGGAGGAGGACCTCCTACAATGAGCAGTTCTTC. This chain links TRBV7-9 with TRBJ2-1, with 10 bases fitting TRBD2. The CDR3 consists of 18 residues. Per germline, CDR1 SEHNR and CDR2 FQNEAQ (reference sequence). The junction had 7 bases not matched to a gene; V was cut back by 2 bases and J by 0 bases.

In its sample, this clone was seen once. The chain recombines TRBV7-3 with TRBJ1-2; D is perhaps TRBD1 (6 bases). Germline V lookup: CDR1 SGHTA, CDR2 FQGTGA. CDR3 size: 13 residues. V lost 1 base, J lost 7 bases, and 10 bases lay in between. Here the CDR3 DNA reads TGTGCCAGCAGCTTAAGTCAGGGGATTGGCTACACCTTC. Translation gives CASSLSQGIGYTF.

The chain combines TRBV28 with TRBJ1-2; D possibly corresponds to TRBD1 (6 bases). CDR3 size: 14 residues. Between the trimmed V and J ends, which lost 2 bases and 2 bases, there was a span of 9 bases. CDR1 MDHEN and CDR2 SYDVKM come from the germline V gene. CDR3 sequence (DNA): TGTGCCAGCAGTTTAGGGGGCTTCAACTATGGCTACACCTTC. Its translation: CASSLGGFNYGYTF.

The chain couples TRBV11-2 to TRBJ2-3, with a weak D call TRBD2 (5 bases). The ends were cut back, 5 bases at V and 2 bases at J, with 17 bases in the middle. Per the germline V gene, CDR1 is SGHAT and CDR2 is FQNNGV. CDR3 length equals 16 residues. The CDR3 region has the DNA TGTGCCAGCAGCCGCGAAATTGAGCGGCCCACAGATACGCAGTATTTT. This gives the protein CASSREIERPTDTQYF.

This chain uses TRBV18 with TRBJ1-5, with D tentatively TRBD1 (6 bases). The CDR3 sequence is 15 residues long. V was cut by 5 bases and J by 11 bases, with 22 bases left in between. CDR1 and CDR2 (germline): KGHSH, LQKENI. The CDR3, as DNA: TGTGCCAGCTCAAACTCGACAGGTAAATTTTCGGCCCAGCATTTT. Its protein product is CASSNSTGKFSAQHF. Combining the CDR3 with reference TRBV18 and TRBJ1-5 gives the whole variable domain NAGVMQNPRHLVRRRGQEARLRCSPMKGHSHVYWYRQLPEEGLKFMVYLQKENIIDESGMPKERFSAEFPKEGPSILRIQQVVRGDSAAYFCASSNSTGKFSAQHFGDGTRLSIL.

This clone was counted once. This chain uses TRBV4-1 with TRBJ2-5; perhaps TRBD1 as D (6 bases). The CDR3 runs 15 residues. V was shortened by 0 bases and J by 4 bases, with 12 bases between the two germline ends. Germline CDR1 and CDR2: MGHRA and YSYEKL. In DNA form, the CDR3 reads TGCGCCAGCAGCCAAGAACAGGGTAGCAGAGAGACCCAGTACTTC. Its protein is CASSQEQGSRETQYF.

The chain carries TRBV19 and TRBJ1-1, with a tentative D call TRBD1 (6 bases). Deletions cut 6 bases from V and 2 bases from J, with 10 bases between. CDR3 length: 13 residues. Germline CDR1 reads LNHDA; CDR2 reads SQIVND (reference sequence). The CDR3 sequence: CASRTRGNTEAFF. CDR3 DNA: TGTGCCAGTAGGACCAGGGGAAACACTGAAGCTTTCTTT.

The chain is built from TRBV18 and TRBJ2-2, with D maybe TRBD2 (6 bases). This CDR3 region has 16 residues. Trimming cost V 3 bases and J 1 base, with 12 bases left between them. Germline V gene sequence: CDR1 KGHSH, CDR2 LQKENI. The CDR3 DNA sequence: TGTGCCAGCTCACCCCGGATAGCGGAGAACACCGGGGAGCTGTTTTTT. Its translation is CASSPRIAENTGELFF.

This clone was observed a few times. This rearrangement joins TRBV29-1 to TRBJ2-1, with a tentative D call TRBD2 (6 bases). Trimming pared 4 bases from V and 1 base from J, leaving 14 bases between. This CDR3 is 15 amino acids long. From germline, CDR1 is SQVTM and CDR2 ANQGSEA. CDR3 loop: CSVARGSGSYNEQFF. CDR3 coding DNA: TGCAGCGTTGCCCGGGGGTCGGGATCCTACAATGAGCAGTTCTTC.

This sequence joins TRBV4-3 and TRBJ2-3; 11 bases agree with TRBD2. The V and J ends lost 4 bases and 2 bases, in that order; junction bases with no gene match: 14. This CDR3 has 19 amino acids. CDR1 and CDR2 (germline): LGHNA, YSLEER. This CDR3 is CASSPRGAGTSGFTDTQYF. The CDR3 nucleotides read TGCGCCAGCAGCCCCAGGGGGGCAGGGACTAGCGGTTTCACAGATACGCAGTATTTT.

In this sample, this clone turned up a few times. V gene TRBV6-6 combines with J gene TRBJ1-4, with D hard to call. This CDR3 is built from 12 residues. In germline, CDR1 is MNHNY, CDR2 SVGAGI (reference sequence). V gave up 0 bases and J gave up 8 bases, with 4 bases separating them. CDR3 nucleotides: TGTGCCAGCAGTTACTCCAGGGAAAAACTGTTTTTT. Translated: CASSYSREKLFF.